This T cell receptor beta chain is drawn from a study of T cell changes during pregnancy in multiple sclerosis. Only in-frame clones appear in the TCRdb table, and some are missing; sequencing was by immunoSEQ multiplex PCR. The top ten hold about 1.5% of the sample, which has over 100,000 clones, 80% to 95% seen once. This TCR came from a female donor with multiple sclerosis, enrolled in a pregnancy study. The specimen comprised peripheral blood, sampled in the third trimester of pregnancy.

The CDR3: CASSLALGPLGEQYF. The CDR3, as DNA: TGTGCCAGCAGCTTAGCGCTGGGGCCTCTGGGCGAGCAGTACTTC. The V gene is TRBV7-2, the J gene TRBJ2-7; weak D call: TRBD1 (5 bases). V lost 0 bases and J 6 bases, leaving 15 bases between the germline ends. Per germline, CDR1 SGHTA and CDR2 FQGNSA. The CDR3 spans 15 residues.